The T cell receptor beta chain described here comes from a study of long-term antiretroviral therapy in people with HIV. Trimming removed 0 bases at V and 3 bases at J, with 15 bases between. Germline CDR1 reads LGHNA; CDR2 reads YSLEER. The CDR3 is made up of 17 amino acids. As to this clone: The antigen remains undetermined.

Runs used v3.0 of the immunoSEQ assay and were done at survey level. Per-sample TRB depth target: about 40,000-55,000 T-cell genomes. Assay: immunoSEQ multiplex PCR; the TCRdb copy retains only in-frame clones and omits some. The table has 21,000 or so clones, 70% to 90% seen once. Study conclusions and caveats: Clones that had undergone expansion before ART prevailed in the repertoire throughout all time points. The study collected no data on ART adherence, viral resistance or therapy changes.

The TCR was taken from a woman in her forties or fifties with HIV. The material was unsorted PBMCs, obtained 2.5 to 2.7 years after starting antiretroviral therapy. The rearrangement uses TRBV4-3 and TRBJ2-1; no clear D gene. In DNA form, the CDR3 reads TGCGCCAGCAGCCAAGATCTTGTGGTGGGCGGCTACAATGAGCAGTTCTTC. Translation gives CASSQDLVVGGYNEQFF.